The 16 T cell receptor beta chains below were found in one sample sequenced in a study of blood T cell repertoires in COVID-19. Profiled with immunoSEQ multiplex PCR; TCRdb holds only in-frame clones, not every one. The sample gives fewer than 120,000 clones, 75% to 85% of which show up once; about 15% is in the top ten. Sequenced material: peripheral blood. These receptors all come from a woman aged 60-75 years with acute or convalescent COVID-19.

In DNA form, the CDR3 reads TGTGCCAGCAGTGTGACAGGCCTGAACACTGAAGCTTTCTTT. Translation: CASSVTGLNTEAFF. The chain has TRBV27 and TRBJ1-1, with D possibly being TRBD1 (6 bases). Trimming removed 5 bases at V and 0 bases at J, with 10 bases between. Germline CDR1 reads MNHEY; CDR2 reads SMNVEV (reference sequence). This CDR3 has 14 amino acids.

CDR3 protein: CAWSAGTVARTDTQYF. In DNA, the CDR3 is TGTGCCTGGAGTGCCGGGACAGTTGCCCGCACAGATACGCAGTATTTT. The V call is TRBV30, the J call TRBJ2-3; 7 bases map to TRBD1. The length of the CDR3 is 16 residues. V lost 1 base, J lost 1 base, and 8 bases stayed unmatched. Germline V gene lookup returns CDR1 GTSNPN and CDR2 SVGIG (reference sequence).

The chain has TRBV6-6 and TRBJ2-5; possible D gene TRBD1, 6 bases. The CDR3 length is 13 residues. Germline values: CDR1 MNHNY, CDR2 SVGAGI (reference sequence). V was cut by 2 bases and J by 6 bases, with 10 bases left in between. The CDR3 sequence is CASSYAGVKTQYF. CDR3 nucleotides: TGTGCCAGCAGTTACGCAGGGGTAAAGACCCAGTACTTC.

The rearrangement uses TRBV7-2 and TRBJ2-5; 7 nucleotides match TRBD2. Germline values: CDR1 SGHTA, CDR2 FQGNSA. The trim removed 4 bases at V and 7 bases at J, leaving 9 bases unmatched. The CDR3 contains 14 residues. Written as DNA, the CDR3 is TGTGCCAGCAGCTCCAGCGGGGTGTCAGGGACCCAGTACTTC. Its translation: CASSSSGVSGTQYF. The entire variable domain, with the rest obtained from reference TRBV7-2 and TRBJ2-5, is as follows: GAGVSQSPSNKVTEKGKDVELRCDPISGHTALYWYRQSLGQGLEFLIYFQGNSAPDKSGLPSDRFSAERTGGSVSTLTIQRTQQEDSAVYLCASSSSGVSGTQYFGPGTRLLVL.

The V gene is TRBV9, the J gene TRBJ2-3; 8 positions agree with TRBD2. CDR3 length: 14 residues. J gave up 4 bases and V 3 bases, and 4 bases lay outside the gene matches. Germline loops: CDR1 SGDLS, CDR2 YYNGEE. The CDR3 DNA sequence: TGTGCCAGCAGCGACCGACTAGCGCCAGATACGCAGTATTTT. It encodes CASSDRLAPDTQYF.

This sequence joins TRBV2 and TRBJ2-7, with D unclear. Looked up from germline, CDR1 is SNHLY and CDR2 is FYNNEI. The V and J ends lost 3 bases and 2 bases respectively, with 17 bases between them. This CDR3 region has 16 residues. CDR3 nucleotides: TGTGCCAGCAGTGATATCGTCAGGCGTTTACCCTACGAGCAGTACTTC. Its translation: CASSDIVRRLPYEQYF.

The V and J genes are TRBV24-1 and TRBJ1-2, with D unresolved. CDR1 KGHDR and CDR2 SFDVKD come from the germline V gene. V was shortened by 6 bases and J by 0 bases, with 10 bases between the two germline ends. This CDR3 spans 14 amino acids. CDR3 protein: CATSLAGANYGYTF. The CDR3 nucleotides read TGTGCCACCAGTCTCGCAGGCGCTAACTATGGCTACACCTTC.

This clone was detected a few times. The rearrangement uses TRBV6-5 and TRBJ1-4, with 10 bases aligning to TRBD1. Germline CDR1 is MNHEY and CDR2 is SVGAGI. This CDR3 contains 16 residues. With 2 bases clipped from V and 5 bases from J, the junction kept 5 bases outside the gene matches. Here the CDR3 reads CASSYGSGQGNEKLFF. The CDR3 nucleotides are TGTGCCAGCAGTTACGGCTCGGGACAGGGGAATGAAAAACTGTTTTTT.

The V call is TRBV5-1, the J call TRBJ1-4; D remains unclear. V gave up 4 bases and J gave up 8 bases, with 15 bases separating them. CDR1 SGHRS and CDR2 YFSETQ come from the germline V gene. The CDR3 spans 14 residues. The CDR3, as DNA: TGCGCCAGCAGCCTTGGCCCAGGCGGGGAAAAACTGTTTTTT. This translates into CASSLGPGGEKLFF.

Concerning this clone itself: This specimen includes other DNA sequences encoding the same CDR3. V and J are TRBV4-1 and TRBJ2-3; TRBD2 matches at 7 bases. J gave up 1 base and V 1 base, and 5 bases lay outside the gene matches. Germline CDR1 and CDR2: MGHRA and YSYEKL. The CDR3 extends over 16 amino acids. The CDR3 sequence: CASSQVVAGGTDTQYF. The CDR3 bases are TGCGCCAGCAGCCAAGTTGTGGCGGGGGGCACAGATACGCAGTATTTT.

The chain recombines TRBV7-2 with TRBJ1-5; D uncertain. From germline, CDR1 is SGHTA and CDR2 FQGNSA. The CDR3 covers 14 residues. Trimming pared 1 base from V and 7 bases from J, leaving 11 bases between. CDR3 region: CASSLVAGTQPQHF. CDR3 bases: TGTGCCAGCAGCTTAGTAGCGGGAACCCAGCCCCAGCATTTT. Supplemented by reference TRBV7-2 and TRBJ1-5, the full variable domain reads GAGVSQSPSNKVTEKGKDVELRCDPISGHTALYWYRQSLGQGLEFLIYFQGNSAPDKSGLPSDRFSAERTGGSVSTLTIQRTQQEDSAVYLCASSLVAGTQPQHFGDGTRLSIL.

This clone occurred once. CDR3 sequence reads: CASSLSGTGHGYTF. CDR3 nucleotides: TGTGCCAGCAGCTTGTCGGGGACAGGGCATGGCTACACCTTC. The V call is TRBV5-6, the J call TRBJ1-2; 9 nucleotides line up with TRBD1. The junction had 4 bases not matched to a gene; V was cut back by 1 base and J by 6 bases. Germline V gene data show CDR1 as SGHDT and CDR2 as YYEEEE. The CDR3 has 14 amino acids.

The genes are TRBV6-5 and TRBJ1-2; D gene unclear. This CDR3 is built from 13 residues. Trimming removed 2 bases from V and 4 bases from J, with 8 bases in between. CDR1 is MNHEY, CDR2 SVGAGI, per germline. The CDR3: CASSYRPGYGYTF. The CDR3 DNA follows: TGTGCCAGCAGTTACAGGCCAGGCTATGGCTACACCTTC.

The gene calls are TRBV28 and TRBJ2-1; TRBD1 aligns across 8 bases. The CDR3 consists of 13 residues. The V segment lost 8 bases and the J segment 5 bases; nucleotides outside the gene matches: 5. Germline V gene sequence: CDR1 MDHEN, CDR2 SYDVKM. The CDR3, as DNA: TGTGCCAGCCGACAGGGGTGGAACAATGAGCAGTTCTTC. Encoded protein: CASRQGWNNEQFF.

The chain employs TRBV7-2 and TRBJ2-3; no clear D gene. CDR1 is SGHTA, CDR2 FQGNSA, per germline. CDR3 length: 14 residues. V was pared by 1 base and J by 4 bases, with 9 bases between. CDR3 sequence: CASSLGLDADTQYF. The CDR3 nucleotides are TGTGCCAGCAGCTTAGGGTTAGATGCAGATACGCAGTATTTT.

Here the CDR3 DNA reads TGTGCCAGCAGCTCCCTTAGGAGACAGGGGAGAGGCACTGAAGCTTTCTTT. This gives the protein CASSSLRRQGRGTEAFF. V and J are TRBV21-1 and TRBJ1-1; TRBD1 reflects the table's D call only, with no check against the DNA. TRBV21-1 is a recognized pseudogene. The CDR3 totals 17 residues.